This T cell receptor (beta chain) was found in a study of shared clonotypes between healthy human individuals. Study results and caveats: For naive CD4 cells, 5% to 6.5% of clonotypes were shared across a handful of donors.

Deletions cut 5 bases from V and 2 bases from J, with 8 bases between. The CDR3 covers 13 residues. Looked up from germline, CDR1 is MGHRA and CDR2 is YSYEKL. Details on this clone: Antigen specificity is unknown.

CD45RO-negative, CCR7-selected cells formed the naive CD8 fraction, which excluded terminally differentiated effector memory CD45RA+ cells. Using immunoSEQ multiplex PCR, the repertoire was profiled, and TCRdb retains in-frame clones only, with some absent. Among around 2,100,000 clones listed, roughly 94% were seen once. This clonotype was sampled from a young man in good health. The material sequenced was naive CD8+ T cells sorted from blood. The chain is built from TRBV4-1 and TRBJ2-3; D call uncertain. As DNA, the CDR3 is TGCGCCAGCAGCATCCGGTTCACAGATACGCAGTATTTT. It is translated as CASSIRFTDTQYF.